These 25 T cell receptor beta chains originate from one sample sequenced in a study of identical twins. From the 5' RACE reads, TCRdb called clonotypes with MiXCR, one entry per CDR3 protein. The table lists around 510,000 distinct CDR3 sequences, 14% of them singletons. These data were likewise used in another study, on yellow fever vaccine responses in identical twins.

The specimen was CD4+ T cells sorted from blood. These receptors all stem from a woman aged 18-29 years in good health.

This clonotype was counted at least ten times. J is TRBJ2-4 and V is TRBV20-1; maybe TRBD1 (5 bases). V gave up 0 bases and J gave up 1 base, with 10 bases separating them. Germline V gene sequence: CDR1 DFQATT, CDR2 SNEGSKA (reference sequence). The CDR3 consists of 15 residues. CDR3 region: CSARDPPGAKNIQYF. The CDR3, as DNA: TGCAGTGCTAGAGATCCCCCAGGGGCCAAAAACATTCAGTACTTC.

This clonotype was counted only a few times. The CDR3 loop is CASSEEGGQYF. CDR3 bases: TGTGCCAGCAGTGAAGAGGGGGGCCAGTACTTC. The V and J genes are TRBV2 and TRBJ2-5; the D gene could be TRBD1 or TRBD2 (6 bases each). The CDR3 consists of 11 residues. Trimming removed 1 base from V and 10 bases from J, with 7 bases in between. The germline V gene encodes CDR1 SNHLY and CDR2 FYNNEI.

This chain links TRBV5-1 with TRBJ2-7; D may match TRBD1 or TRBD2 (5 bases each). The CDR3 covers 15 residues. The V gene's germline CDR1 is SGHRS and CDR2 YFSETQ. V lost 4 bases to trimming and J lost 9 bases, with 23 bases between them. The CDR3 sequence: CASSLSGTPASRQYF. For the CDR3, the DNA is TGCGCCAGCAGCCTCTCCGGGACGCCAGCTTCCCGGCAGTACTTC.

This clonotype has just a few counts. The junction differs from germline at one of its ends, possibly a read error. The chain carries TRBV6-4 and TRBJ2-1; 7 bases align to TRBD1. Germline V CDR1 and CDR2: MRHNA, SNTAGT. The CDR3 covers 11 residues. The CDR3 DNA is TGTGCCAGCAGAGAAGGGGGCAAGGTGGTCTTC. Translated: CASREGGKVVF.

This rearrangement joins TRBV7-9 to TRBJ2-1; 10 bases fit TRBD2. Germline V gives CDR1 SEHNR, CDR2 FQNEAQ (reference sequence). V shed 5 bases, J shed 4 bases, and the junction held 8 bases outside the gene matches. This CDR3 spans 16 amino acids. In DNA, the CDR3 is TGTGCCAGCAGCGCCCTAGCGGGAGACCTATACAATGAGCAGTTCTTC. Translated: CASSALAGDLYNEQFF.

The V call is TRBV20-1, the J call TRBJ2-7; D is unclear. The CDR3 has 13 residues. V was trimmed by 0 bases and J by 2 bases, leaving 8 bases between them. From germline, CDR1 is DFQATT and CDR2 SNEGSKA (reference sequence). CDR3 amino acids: CSARDEVPYEQYF. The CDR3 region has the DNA TGCAGTGCTAGAGATGAGGTACCCTACGAGCAGTACTTC.

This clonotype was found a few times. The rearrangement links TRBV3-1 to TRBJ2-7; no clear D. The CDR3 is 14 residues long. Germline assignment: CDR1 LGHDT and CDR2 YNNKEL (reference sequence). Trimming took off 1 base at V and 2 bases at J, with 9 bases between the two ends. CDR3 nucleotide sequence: TGTGCCAGCAGCCAAGGTCGTTTACCCTACGAGCAGTACTTC. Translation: CASSQGRLPYEQYF.

CDR3 loop: CASSPRQEGLYF. The CDR3 DNA reads TGTGCCAGCAGTCCCCGACAGGAAGGTTTGTATTTT. V gene TRBV12-3 or TRBV12-4 combines with J gene TRBJ2-3; tentative D call: TRBD1 (6 bases). V was shortened by 5 bases and J by 14 bases, with 17 bases between the two germline ends. The CDR3 consists of 12 residues.

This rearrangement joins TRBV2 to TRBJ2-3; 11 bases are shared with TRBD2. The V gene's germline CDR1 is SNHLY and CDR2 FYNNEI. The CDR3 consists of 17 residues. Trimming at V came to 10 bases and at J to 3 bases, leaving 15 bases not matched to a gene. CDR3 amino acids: CATTSGSRTRQTDTQYF. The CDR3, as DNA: TGTGCCACCACTAGCGGGAGTAGGACTCGGCAAACAGATACGCAGTATTTT.

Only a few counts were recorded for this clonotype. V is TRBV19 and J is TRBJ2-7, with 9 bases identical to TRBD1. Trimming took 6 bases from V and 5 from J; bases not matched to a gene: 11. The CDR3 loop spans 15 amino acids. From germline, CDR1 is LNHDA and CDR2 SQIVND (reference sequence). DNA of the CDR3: TGTGCCAGTAGAAGTACCGGGACAGGGATCAACGAGCAGTACTTC. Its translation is CASRSTGTGINEQYF.

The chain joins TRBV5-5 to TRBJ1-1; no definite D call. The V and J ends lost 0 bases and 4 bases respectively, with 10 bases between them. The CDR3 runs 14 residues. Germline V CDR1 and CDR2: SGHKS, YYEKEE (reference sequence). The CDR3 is CASSLAPGSTEAFF. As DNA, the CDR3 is TGTGCCAGCAGCTTGGCTCCGGGGAGCACTGAAGCTTTCTTT.

CDR3 residues: CASSSRDIRSYNSPLHF. The CDR3 nucleotides are TGTGCCAGCAGTTCCCGGGACATCCGCTCCTATAATTCACCCCTCCACTTT. The V gene is TRBV28, the J gene TRBJ1-6; tentatively, D is TRBD1 (6 bases). This CDR3 is built from 17 residues. In germline, CDR1 is MDHEN, CDR2 SYDVKM. Trimming pared 4 bases from V and 0 bases from J, leaving 13 bases between.

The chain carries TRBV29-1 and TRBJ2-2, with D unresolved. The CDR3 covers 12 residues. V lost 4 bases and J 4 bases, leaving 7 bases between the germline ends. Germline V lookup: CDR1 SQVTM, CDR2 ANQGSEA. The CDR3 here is CSVALLTGELFF. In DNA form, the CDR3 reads TGCAGCGTTGCACTTCTCACCGGGGAGCTGTTTTTT.

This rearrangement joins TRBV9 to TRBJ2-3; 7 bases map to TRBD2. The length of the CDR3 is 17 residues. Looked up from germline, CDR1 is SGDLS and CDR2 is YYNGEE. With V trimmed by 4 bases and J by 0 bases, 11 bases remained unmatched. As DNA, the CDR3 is TGTGCCAGCAGCCCGCGGACTAGACCCTCTAGCACAGATACGCAGTATTTT. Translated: CASSPRTRPSSTDTQYF.

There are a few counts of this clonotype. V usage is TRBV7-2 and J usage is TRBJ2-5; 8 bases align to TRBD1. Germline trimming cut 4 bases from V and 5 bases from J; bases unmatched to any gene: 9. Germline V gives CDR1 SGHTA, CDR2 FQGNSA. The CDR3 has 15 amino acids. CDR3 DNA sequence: TGTGCCAGCAGCTCCCAGGACAGGGCCCTCGAGACCCAGTACTTC. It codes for CASSSQDRALETQYF. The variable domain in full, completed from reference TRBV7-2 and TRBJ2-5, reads GAGVSQSPSNKVTEKGKDVELRCDPISGHTALYWYRQSLGQGLEFLIYFQGNSAPDKSGLPSDRFSAERTGGSVSTLTIQRTQQEDSAVYLCASSSQDRALETQYFGPGTRLLVL.

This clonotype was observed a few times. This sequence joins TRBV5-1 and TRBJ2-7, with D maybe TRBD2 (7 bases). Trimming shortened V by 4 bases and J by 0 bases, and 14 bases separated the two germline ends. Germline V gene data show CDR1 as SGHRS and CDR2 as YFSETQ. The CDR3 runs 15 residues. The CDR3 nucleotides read TGCGCCAGCAGCCTAGAAGGGGGGGCCTCCTACGAGCAGTACTTC. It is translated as CASSLEGGASYEQYF.

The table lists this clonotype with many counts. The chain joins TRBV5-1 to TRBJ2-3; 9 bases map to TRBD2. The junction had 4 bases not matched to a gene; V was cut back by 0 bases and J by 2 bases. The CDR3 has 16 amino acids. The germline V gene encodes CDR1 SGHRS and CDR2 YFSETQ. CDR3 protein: CASSLDSGGNTDTQYF. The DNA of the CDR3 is TGCGCCAGCAGCTTGGACAGCGGGGGGAACACAGATACGCAGTATTTT.

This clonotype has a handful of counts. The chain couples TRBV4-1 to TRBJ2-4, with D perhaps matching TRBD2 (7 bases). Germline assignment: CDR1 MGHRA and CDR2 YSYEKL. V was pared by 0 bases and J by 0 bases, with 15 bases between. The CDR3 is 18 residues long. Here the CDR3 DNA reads TGCGCCAGCAGCCAAGATAAGTTTGGGGGGGCAGCCAAAAACATTCAGTACTTC. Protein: CASSQDKFGGAAKNIQYF.

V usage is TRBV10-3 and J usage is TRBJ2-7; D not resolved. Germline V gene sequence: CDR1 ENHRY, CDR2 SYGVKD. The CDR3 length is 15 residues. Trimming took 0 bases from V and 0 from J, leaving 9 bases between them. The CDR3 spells CAISESAASSYEQYF. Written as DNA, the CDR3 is TGTGCCATCAGTGAGTCGGCAGCTAGCTCCTACGAGCAGTACTTC.

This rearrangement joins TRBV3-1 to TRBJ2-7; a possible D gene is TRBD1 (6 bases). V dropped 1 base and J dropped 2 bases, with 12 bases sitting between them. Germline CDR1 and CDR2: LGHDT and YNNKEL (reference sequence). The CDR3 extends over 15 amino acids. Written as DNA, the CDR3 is TGTGCCAGCAGCCAAGCCGGGACAAGGACCTACGAGCAGTACTTC. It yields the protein CASSQAGTRTYEQYF.

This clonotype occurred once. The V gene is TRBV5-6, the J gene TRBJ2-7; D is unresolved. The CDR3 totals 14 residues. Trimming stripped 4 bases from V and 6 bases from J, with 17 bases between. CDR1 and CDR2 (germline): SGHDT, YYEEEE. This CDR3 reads CASSPDQRRAEQYF. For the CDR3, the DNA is TGTGCCAGCAGCCCCGACCAGAGACGTGCCGAGCAGTACTTC.

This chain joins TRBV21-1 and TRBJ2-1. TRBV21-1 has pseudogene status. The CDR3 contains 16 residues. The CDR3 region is CASSHKGGLFHNEQFF. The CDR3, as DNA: TGTGCCAGCAGTCATAAAGGTGGATTATTCCACAATGAGCAGTTCTTC.

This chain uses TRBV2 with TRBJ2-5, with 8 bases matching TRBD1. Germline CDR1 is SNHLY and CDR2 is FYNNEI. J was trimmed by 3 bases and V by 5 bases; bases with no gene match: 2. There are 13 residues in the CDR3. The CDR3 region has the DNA TGTGCCAGCAGTATGGACAGGGAAGAGACCCAGTACTTC. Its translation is CASSMDREETQYF.

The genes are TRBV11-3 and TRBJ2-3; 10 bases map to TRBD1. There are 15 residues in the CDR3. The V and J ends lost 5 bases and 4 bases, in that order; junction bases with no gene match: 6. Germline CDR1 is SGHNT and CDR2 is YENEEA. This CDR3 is CASSVGQGDADTQYF. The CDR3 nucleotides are TGTGCCAGCAGCGTCGGACAGGGGGATGCAGATACGCAGTATTTT.

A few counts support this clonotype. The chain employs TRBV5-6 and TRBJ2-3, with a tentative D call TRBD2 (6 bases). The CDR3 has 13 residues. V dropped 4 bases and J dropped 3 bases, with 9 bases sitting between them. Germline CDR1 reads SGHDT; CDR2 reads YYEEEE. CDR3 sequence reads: CASSKTRTDTQYF. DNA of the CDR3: TGTGCCAGCAGCAAGACTAGGACAGATACGCAGTATTTT.